This is a list of T cell receptor beta chains from one sample in a study of T cell responses to AZD1222 COVID-19 vaccine. Sequencing was performed with immunoSEQ multiplex PCR; in TCRdb, only in-frame clones are kept and a portion is missing. The profile covers more than 250,000 clones, with 80% to 95% appearing a single time and 0.55% taken by the ten largest. This specimen consisted of peripheral blood, obtained on day 0 of AZD1222 vaccination. Receptor source: an adult in good health. Each CDR3 is given with its conserved first and last residue. D genes are given only for firm matches. For some rows the clone size is stated as once, few or many, or as a class when expanded; others skip it.

- - TRBJ1-6 TRBV5-4 TGTGCCAGCAGCTTCGAGGGTTCACCCCTCCACTTT CASSFEGSPLHF
- TRBD2 TRBJ2-3 TRBV27 TGTGCCACTCAGTCAGGGACTAGACTTTCAGATACGCAGTATTTT CATQSGTRLSDTQYF
- TRBD1 TRBJ1-2 TRBV24-1 TGTGCCACCCAGGACAGGGTTAACTATGGCTACACCTTC CATQDRVNYGYTF
- - TRBJ2-7 TRBV5-1 TGCGCCAGCAGCCCCGGGACACCGGGCGAGCAGTACTTC CASSPGTPGEQYF
once - TRBJ2-7 TRBV16 TGTGCCAGCACCTTTCCCGGGCCACCGGCGTACGAGCAGTACTTC CASTFPGPPAYEQYF
- TRBD2 TRBJ2-7 TRBV5-4 TGTGCCAGCAGCTTGGGGACTAGCGGGACCCCCTACGAGCAGTACTTC CASSLGTSGTPYEQYF
- - TRBJ2-7 TRBV28 TGTGCCAGCAGAGCCGGGACCCTGCTCGAGCAGTACTTC CASRAGTLLEQYF
- - TRBJ1-1 TRBV4-3 TGCGCCAGCAGCCAAGAACAAACCCCGCGGGCTGAAGCTTTCTTT CASSQEQTPRAEAFF
once - TRBJ2-1 TRBV13 TGTGCCAGCAGCTTAGGGACCCGGGAGTTTTACAATGAGCAGTTCTTC CASSLGTREFYNEQFF
- - TRBJ1-1 TRBV6-5 TGTGCCAGCAGCCCCCGGGGAGTGGACACTGAAGCTTTCTTT CASSPRGVDTEAFF
- - TRBJ1-1 TRBV19 TGTGCCAGTAGTATAGCAGCCGGGGTCACTGAAGCTTTCTTT CASSIAAGVTEAFF
- TRBD1 TRBJ1-1 TRBV7-6 TGTGCCAGCAGCCCCAGACAGGGGTGGGCTGAAGCTTTCTTT CASSPRQGWAEAFF
- - TRBJ1-2 TRBV7-2 TGTGCCAGCAGCCCCAGTGTGGCCGGAGATGGCTACACCTTC CASSPSVAGDGYTF
- - TRBJ1-1 TRBV18 TGTGCCAGCTCACCAAAGGTAGGAGGGAGGACTGAAGCTTTCTTT CASSPKVGGRTEAFF
- TRBD1 TRBJ1-2 TRBV7-3 TGTGCCAGCAGAGTATTGCCGGGACAGGTTAACTATGGCTACACCTTC CASRVLPGQVNYGYTF
- - TRBJ1-1 TRBV2 TGTGCCAGCAGTGAAGGGACCAGGGAAGCTTTCTTT CASSEGTREAFF
- TRBD1 TRBJ2-5 TRBV27 TGTGCCAGCAGTTTGGGACAGGGGTCAGAGACCCAGTACTTC CASSLGQGSETQYF
- - TRBJ2-1 TRBV2 TGTGCCAGCAGTGAAAAGTGGCTGTACCAAAGCAGAGGAAATGAGCAGTTCTTC CASSEKWLYQSRGNEQFF
- TRBD1 TRBJ1-3 TRBV29-1 TGCAGCGTTGTGGACAGGACCGGAAACACCATATATTTT CSVVDRTGNTIYF
- TRBD2 TRBJ2-5 TRBV5-1 TGCGCCAGCACCCCATCTAGCGGGCTTAGCCAAGAGACCCAGTACTTC CASTPSSGLSQETQYF
- TRBD1 TRBJ1-2 TRBV2 TGTGCCAGCATGAGGGACAGGACCCCTAACTATGGCTACACCTTC CASMRDRTPNYGYTF
once - TRBJ1-6 TRBV7-6 TGTGCCAGCAGCTTATTGCCAGGCGTTAATAATTCACCCCTCCACTTT CASSLLPGVNNSPLHF
- - TRBJ2-1 TRBV6-6 TGTGCCAGCAGTCCGGGGGGCGCGGGGACCTACAATGAGCAGTTCTTC CASSPGGAGTYNEQFF
- - TRBJ2-7 TRBV6-2/TRBV6-3 TGTGCCAGCAGTTACGTGGGAGTGGCCTACGAGCAGTACTTC CASSYVGVAYEQYF
- TRBD2 TRBJ2-3 TRBV19 TGTGCCAGTGTCCCTAGCGGGGGCCGCACAGATACGCAGTATTTT CASVPSGGRTDTQYF
- TRBD1 TRBJ1-4 TRBV29-1 TGCAGCGCACAGGGGGCCCGAGGGGAAAAACTGTTTTTT CSAQGARGEKLFF
- - TRBJ1-5 TRBV28 TGTGCCAGCAGTTTGGGGGGGGGCGAACAGCCCCAGCATTTT CASSLGGGEQPQHF
once - TRBJ2-7 TRBV6-4 TGTGCCAGCAGCCAAACGGCAAGCTCCTACGAGCAGTACTTC CASSQTASSYEQYF
- - TRBJ2-7 TRBV4-3 TGCGCCAGCAGCCAAGACCTCTGGGGCTACGAGCAGTACTTC CASSQDLWGYEQYF
- - TRBJ1-2 TRBV19 TGTGCCAGCAGCCCCCCGGACTCCTATGGCTACACCTTC CASSPPDSYGYTF
- TRBD2 TRBJ2-7 TRBV27 TGTGCCAGCAGTTTAAGGACTAGCTCCTACGAGCAGTACTTC CASSLRTSSYEQYF
- - TRBJ2-1 TRBV6-4 TGTGCCAGCAGTGACCAGGGACGGGGGTACAATGAGCAGTTCTTC CASSDQGRGYNEQFF
- - TRBJ2-7 TRBV27 TGTGCCAGCAGTTTAGCCCTCCCGGGGGGGACAGGCTCGGTCTACGAGCAGTACTTC CASSLALPGGTGSVYEQYF
- - TRBJ2-7 TRBV9 TGTGCCAGCAGCAACTCCGCCACCCTGCTATCCTACGAGCAGTACTTC CASSNSATLLSYEQYF
- - TRBJ2-3 TRBV5-4 TGTGCCAGCAGCTTGGGTGGGTCAGGGGTGCTGACAGATACGCAGTATTTT CASSLGGSGVLTDTQYF
- - TRBJ1-5 TRBV11-2 TGTGCCAGCAGCTTAGATACGAGCCGTCCCCAGCATTTT CASSLDTSRPQHF
- - TRBJ2-5 TRBV5-4 TGTGCCACCTGCGGCAGGGGCTTTGAAGAGACCCAGTACTTC CATCGRGFEETQYF
- TRBD2 TRBJ2-1 TRBV28 TGTGCCAGCGCCCGAGACGGGAGGGAATACAATGAGCAGTTCTTC CASARDGREYNEQFF
- - TRBJ1-6 TRBV28 TGTGCCAGCAGCTTATCAGGGCCCAATAATTCACCCCTCCACTTT CASSLSGPNNSPLHF
once - TRBJ2-3 TRBV14 TGTGCCAGCAGCCATGCAGATACGCAGTATTTT CASSHADTQYF
- - TRBJ2-2 TRBV2 TGTGCCAGCAGGACGACAGTGGGGGATGACGGGGAGCTGTTTTTT CASRTTVGDDGELFF
- - TRBJ1-2 TRBV28 TGTGCCAGCAGTTTAGCACAGTCCCACCGTTTAGATGGCTACACCTTC CASSLAQSHRLDGYTF
- - TRBJ2-7 TRBV29-1 TGCAGCGTGGGCCGGTCCTACGAGCAGTACTTC CSVGRSYEQYF
- - TRBJ1-1 TRBV19 TGTGCCAGTGGAGGGGTGGGCACTGAAGCTTTCTTT CASGGVGTEAFF
- - TRBJ1-5 TRBV15 TGTGCCACCAGCAGAGATTATGGCAATCAGCCCCAGCATTTT CATSRDYGNQPQHF
- TRBD2 TRBJ2-5 TRBV2 TGTGCCAGCAGGAGGGAGGGGCTAGAGACCCAGTACTTC CASRREGLETQYF
- - TRBJ1-1 TRBV9 TGTGCCAGCAGCGTAGATCCCAACGAGGACACTGAAGCTTTCTTT CASSVDPNEDTEAFF
- - TRBJ1-5 TRBV4-1 TGCGCCAGCAGCCAAGATGGGACTAGCAATCAGCCCCAGCATTTT CASSQDGTSNQPQHF
- - TRBJ2-7 TRBV28 TGTGCCAGCAGTTTCGGCGGATCCTACGAGCAGTACTTC CASSFGGSYEQYF
- - TRBJ2-6 TRBV27 TGTGCCAGCAGTTTGGGGTGGGGCTCTGGGGCCAACGTCCTGACTTTC CASSLGWGSGANVLTF
- TRBD1 TRBJ1-2 TRBV19 TGTGCCAGTAGTGCCCGGACAGGGCGACTTGATGGCTACACCTTC CASSARTGRLDGYTF
- TRBD1 TRBJ2-7 TRBV6-6 TGTGCCAGCAGTTACGAGGGGGCAGGCTACGAGCAGTACTTC CASSYEGAGYEQYF
- TRBD2 TRBJ2-1 TRBV25-1 TGTGCCAGCAGTGGGGGCGCGGGGGATCCCTACAATGAGCAGTTCTTC CASSGGAGDPYNEQFF
- - TRBJ2-2 TRBV7-3 TGTGCCAGCAGCTCAAACAGGAACACCGGGGAGCTGTTTTTT CASSSNRNTGELFF
- - TRBJ1-1 TRBV14 TGTGCCAGCAGCCTTTTTACACCGAACACTGAAGCTTTCTTT CASSLFTPNTEAFF
- - TRBJ1-3 TRBV27 TGTGCCAGTGGGGACTTTGGAAACACCATATATTTT CASGDFGNTIYF
- - TRBJ1-5 TRBV6-1 TGTGCCAGCAGTGAAAGGGAACGGCAGCCCCAGCATTTT CASSERERQPQHF